These 6 T cell receptor beta chains were all obtained from the same sample, sequenced in a study of shared clonotypes between healthy human individuals. TCRdb's table, derived via immunoSEQ multiplex PCR, lists solely in-frame clones and lacks some. This table has a few hundred thousand clones, just over 65% appearing once. Sequenced input: memory CD4+ T cells sorted from blood. The subset denotes: CD45RA-negative fraction. The receptors here all came from a man younger than 45 in good health.

The chain links TRBV5-6 to TRBJ2-6, with 7 bases fitting TRBD1. CDR1 and CDR2 (germline): SGHDT, YYEEEE. J lost 0 bases, V lost 5 bases, and 5 bases had no gene match. The CDR3 is made up of 16 amino acids. DNA of the CDR3: TGTGCCAGCAGAGAGACAGGGAACTCTGGGGCCAACGTCCTGACTTTC. It codes for CASRETGNSGANVLTF.

The chain has TRBV2 and TRBJ1-1; perhaps TRBD1 as D (5 bases). The CDR3 has 13 amino acids. The ends were cut back, 8 bases at V and 2 bases at J, with 12 bases in the middle. Germline V gene data show CDR1 as SNHLY and CDR2 as FYNNEI. CDR3 residues: CASCRDSNTEAFF. The CDR3 DNA sequence: TGTGCCAGCTGCCGGGACTCCAACACTGAAGCTTTCTTT.

The chain combines TRBV5-4 with TRBJ2-3, with TRBD1 as a possible D gene (6 bases). V dropped 4 bases and J dropped 0 bases, with 15 bases sitting between them. CDR3 size: 16 residues. Germline V gene lookup returns CDR1 SGHNT and CDR2 YYREEE (reference sequence). The CDR3 nucleotides are TGTGCCAGCAGCCGACAAACCGGACAGAGCACAGATACGCAGTATTTT. Translation: CASSRQTGQSTDTQYF.

This chain uses TRBV18 with TRBJ2-2; D is possibly TRBD1 (6 bases). Trimming removed 4 bases from V and 2 bases from J, with 14 bases in between. The CDR3 runs 16 residues. Germline V CDR1 and CDR2: KGHSH, LQKENI. DNA of the CDR3: TGTGCCAGCTCACTTAAAGGGACATTCAACACCGGGGAGCTGTTTTTT. It specifies CASSLKGTFNTGELFF.

This clone was observed a few times. The chain has TRBV27 and TRBJ2-1, with 11 bases matching TRBD2. V trimming: 6 bases; J trimming: 10 bases; junction bases outside the gene matches: 5. This CDR3 is 13 amino acids long. The germline CDR1 and CDR2 sequences are MNHEY and SMNVEV (reference sequence). The CDR3 loop is CASRASGRIEQFF. The DNA of the CDR3 is TGTGCCAGCAGAGCTAGCGGGAGGATCGAGCAGTTCTTC.

V gene TRBV28 combines with J gene TRBJ2-1; the match to TRBD1 covers 10 bases. CDR1 is MDHEN, CDR2 SYDVKM, per germline. The CDR3 length is 19 residues. The V gene end was trimmed by 3 bases and the J gene end by 7 bases; junction bases not matched to a gene: 18. CDR3 DNA sequence: TGTGCCAGCAGTTTTATCAGAACGATTACCGGGACAGGGGAAAATGAGCAGTTCTTC. It translates to CASSFIRTITGTGENEQFF.